These T cell receptor beta chains were read from a single sample in a study of T cells after yellow fever vaccination. TCRdb passed the 5' RACE reads through MiXCR, listing each CDR3 protein once. The table shows 550,000 to 750,000 distinct CDR3 sequences, with about 13% occurring only once. The sequencing used PBMCs, collected on the day of the yellow fever booster vaccination. The source of these receptors is a man aged 30-40 years who received the YFV17D yellow fever vaccine. Both conserved end residues are part of each CDR3. Fields, in order: D gene, clone size, V gene, J gene, CDR3 DNA, CDR3 protein. A D gene is named only where the DNA matches it firmly. Some rows mark clone size as missing; the rest say once, few, many or name a class of expanded clone.

D gene: -; clone size: -; V gene: TRBV7-8; J gene: TRBJ1-2; CDR3 DNA: TGTGCCAGCAGCCCACCGGGCAGGAACTATGGCTACACCTTC; CDR3 protein: CASSPPGRNYGYTF
D gene: -; clone size: few; V gene: TRBV5-1; J gene: TRBJ2-7; CDR3 DNA: TGCGCCAGCACCTCCGCCAGCGGAGTAACCTACGAGCAGTACTTC; CDR3 protein: CASTSASGVTYEQYF
D gene: -; clone size: -; V gene: TRBV5-1; J gene: TRBJ2-1; CDR3 DNA: TGCGCCAGCAGCTTGGGAGTCGGCAATGAGCAGTTCTTC; CDR3 protein: CASSLGVGNEQFF
D gene: -; clone size: -; V gene: TRBV3-1; J gene: TRBJ1-5; CDR3 DNA: TGTGCCAGCAGCCAATTTATGGGGACGGGACAGCCCCAGCATTTT; CDR3 protein: CASSQFMGTGQPQHF
D gene: TRBD2; clone size: many; V gene: TRBV4-2; J gene: TRBJ2-7; CDR3 DNA: TGTGCCAGCAGCCAAGCAGCGGGAGGCTACGAGCAGTACTTC; CDR3 protein: CASSQAAGGYEQYF
D gene: TRBD2; clone size: -; V gene: TRBV6-2/TRBV6-3; J gene: TRBJ2-2; CDR3 DNA: TGTGCCAGCAGCCTCCTGTCGATAGCGGGGTTGGCCGGGGAGCTGTTTTTT; CDR3 protein: CASSLLSIAGLAGELFF
D gene: TRBD2; clone size: -; V gene: TRBV20-1; J gene: TRBJ2-5; CDR3 DNA: TGCAGTGCAACTGGGACTAGCGGGATTGGAGAGACCCAGTACTTC; CDR3 protein: CSATGTSGIGETQYF
D gene: -; clone size: few; V gene: TRBV7-9; J gene: TRBJ1-5; CDR3 DNA: TGTGCCAGCAGCCGCGACATTAGCAATCAGCCCCAGCATTTT; CDR3 protein: CASSRDISNQPQHF
D gene: TRBD1; clone size: -; V gene: TRBV12-3/TRBV12-4; J gene: TRBJ1-2; CDR3 DNA: TGTGCCAGCAGCGCAACCGGGACAGGGAATGGCTACACCTTC; CDR3 protein: CASSATGTGNGYTF
D gene: -; clone size: few; V gene: TRBV3-1; J gene: TRBJ2-3; CDR3 DNA: TGTGCCAGCAGCCCGGACTTCCAGCGTACGCAGTATTTT; CDR3 protein: CASSPDFQRTQYF
D gene: -; clone size: -; V gene: TRBV6-5; J gene: TRBJ1-6; CDR3 DNA: TGTGCCAGCAGTTACCAGGACGGCGCGAATTCACCCCTCCACTTT; CDR3 protein: CASSYQDGANSPLHF
D gene: TRBD2; clone size: few; V gene: TRBV23-1; J gene: TRBJ2-3; CDR3 DNA: TGCGCCAGCAGCCGGGGGGGGGCAGATACGCAGTATTTT; CDR3 protein: CASSRGGADTQYF
D gene: -; clone size: many; V gene: TRBV6-5; J gene: TRBJ2-6; CDR3 DNA: TGTGCCAGCCAATTTTTACAGGGCTCCGGGGCCAACGTCCTGACTTTC; CDR3 protein: CASQFLQGSGANVLTF
D gene: -; clone size: many; V gene: TRBV29-1; J gene: TRBJ2-3; CDR3 DNA: TGCAGCGTCCAAGCGCGGGGACTCACAGATACGCAGTATTTT; CDR3 protein: CSVQARGLTDTQYF
D gene: TRBD2; clone size: few; V gene: TRBV28; J gene: TRBJ2-1; CDR3 DNA: TGTGCCAGCAGTCCATCGGGAGGGCCATACAATGAGCAGTTCTTC; CDR3 protein: CASSPSGGPYNEQFF
D gene: TRBD2; clone size: -; V gene: TRBV28; J gene: TRBJ2-3; CDR3 DNA: TGTGCCAGCCAGATAGCGGGAGCGTCAGATACGCAGTATTTT; CDR3 protein: CASQIAGASDTQYF
D gene: TRBD2; clone size: few; V gene: TRBV9; J gene: TRBJ2-3; CDR3 DNA: TGTGCCAGCAGCGTGGGGAGGGCCCACACAGATACGCAGTATTTT; CDR3 protein: CASSVGRAHTDTQYF
D gene: -; clone size: -; V gene: TRBV18; J gene: TRBJ1-1; CDR3 DNA: TGTGCCAGCTCACCACCGGACAGGAACACTGAAGCTTTCTTT; CDR3 protein: CASSPPDRNTEAFF
D gene: -; clone size: -; V gene: TRBV20-1; J gene: TRBJ2-3; CDR3 DNA: TGCAGTGCTAGTAGTCTAAACACAGATACGCAGTATTTT; CDR3 protein: CSASSLNTDTQYF
D gene: -; clone size: few; V gene: TRBV12-3/TRBV12-4; J gene: TRBJ2-5; CDR3 DNA: TGTGCCAGCAGAGTAGGGGGCGGGGAAGAGACCCAGTACTTC; CDR3 protein: CASRVGGGEETQYF
D gene: TRBD1; clone size: few; V gene: TRBV6-5; J gene: TRBJ1-6; CDR3 DNA: TGTGCCAGCAGTTACACGGGACAGGGAGGTGATTCACCCCTCCACTTT; CDR3 protein: CASSYTGQGGDSPLHF
D gene: -; clone size: -; V gene: TRBV5-1; J gene: TRBJ2-5; CDR3 DNA: TGCGCCAGCAGCTCGGGACACACGCAAGAGACCCAGTACTTC; CDR3 protein: CASSSGHTQETQYF
D gene: -; clone size: -; V gene: TRBV30; J gene: TRBJ1-2; CDR3 DNA: TGTGCCTGGTTTGCCCCCCGGGCCTACACCTTC; CDR3 protein: CAWFAPRAYTF
D gene: -; clone size: -; V gene: TRBV5-1; J gene: TRBJ2-5; CDR3 DNA: TGCGCCAGCAGCACCCTAGGGGATCGGGAGACCCAGTACTTC; CDR3 protein: CASSTLGDRETQYF
D gene: TRBD2; clone size: -; V gene: TRBV6-2/TRBV6-3; J gene: TRBJ2-4; CDR3 DNA: TGTGCCAGCCTCGGAGGCACTAGCGGCTTTCTCGAGGGGAACATTCAGTACTTC; CDR3 protein: CASLGGTSGFLEGNIQYF
D gene: -; clone size: many; V gene: TRBV5-5; J gene: TRBJ2-1; CDR3 DNA: TGTGCCAGCACACCCGAAGGTAATGAGCAGTTCTTC; CDR3 protein: CASTPEGNEQFF
D gene: -; clone size: -; V gene: TRBV15; J gene: TRBJ2-7; CDR3 DNA: TGTGCCACCAGCTCCCTAACGAGCTCCTACGAGCAGTACTTC; CDR3 protein: CATSSLTSSYEQYF
D gene: -; clone size: -; V gene: TRBV6-1; J gene: TRBJ1-3; CDR3 DNA: TGTGCCAGCAGCCCAGGACCGAGCTCTGGAAACACCATATATTTT; CDR3 protein: CASSPGPSSGNTIYF
D gene: -; clone size: many; V gene: TRBV5-1; J gene: TRBJ2-2; CDR3 DNA: TGCGCCAGCAGCGGCGGGACGGACACCGGGGAGCTGTTTTTT; CDR3 protein: CASSGGTDTGELFF
D gene: TRBD1; clone size: few; V gene: TRBV7-9; J gene: TRBJ2-2; CDR3 DNA: TGTGCCAGCAGAGCAAACAGGGGAGCCGGGGAGCTGTTTTTT; CDR3 protein: CASRANRGAGELFF
D gene: -; clone size: few; V gene: TRBV27; J gene: TRBJ1-5; CDR3 DNA: TGTGCCAGCAGTTTGCTTGGCGGGGCCCAGGGAGATCAGCCCCAGCATTTT; CDR3 protein: CASSLLGGAQGDQPQHF
D gene: -; clone size: few; V gene: TRBV7-3; J gene: TRBJ2-1; CDR3 DNA: TGTGCCAGCAGCGAGGACTCAGACAATGAGCAGTTCTTC; CDR3 protein: CASSEDSDNEQFF
D gene: -; clone size: -; V gene: TRBV10-2; J gene: TRBJ2-7; CDR3 DNA: TGCGCCAGCAGGGGACAAGGCTATTCCTACGAGCAGTACTTC; CDR3 protein: CASRGQGYSYEQYF
D gene: -; clone size: -; V gene: TRBV5-6; J gene: TRBJ2-7; CDR3 DNA: TGTGCCAGCAGCTTTGGGAGGAGCCTCAACGAGCAGTACTTC; CDR3 protein: CASSFGRSLNEQYF
D gene: -; clone size: -; V gene: TRBV29-1; J gene: TRBJ2-4; CDR3 DNA: TGCAGTTTGACAGAAAGGTGTATTCAGTACTTC; CDR3 protein: CSLTERCIQYF
D gene: -; clone size: many; V gene: TRBV3-1; J gene: TRBJ2-7; CDR3 DNA: TGTGCCAGCAGCCAAGAGGGACGGACACCCTATGAAGAGCAGTACTTC; CDR3 protein: CASSQEGRTPYEEQYF
D gene: TRBD2; clone size: -; V gene: TRBV5-1; J gene: TRBJ2-3; CDR3 DNA: TGCGCCAGCAGCACCGGGACTAGCGGAGGCACAGATACGCAGTATTTT; CDR3 protein: CASSTGTSGGTDTQYF
D gene: -; clone size: few; V gene: TRBV6-2/TRBV6-3; J gene: TRBJ2-2; CDR3 DNA: TGTGCCAGCAGTTTCAAGAGGAACACCGGGGAGCTGTTTTTT; CDR3 protein: CASSFKRNTGELFF
D gene: TRBD2; clone size: few; V gene: TRBV4-1; J gene: TRBJ2-1; CDR3 DNA: TGCGCCAGCAGCCAAGGAATTTTTAGGCGGGAGGGCCGTGGTAATGAGCAGTTCTTC; CDR3 protein: CASSQGIFRREGRGNEQFF
D gene: TRBD1; clone size: -; V gene: TRBV10-3; J gene: TRBJ1-2; CDR3 DNA: TGTGCCATCAGGGCCTCCGGGACAGGGGATGTCGGCTACACCTTC; CDR3 protein: CAIRASGTGDVGYTF
D gene: TRBD1; clone size: -; V gene: TRBV5-1; J gene: TRBJ2-7; CDR3 DNA: TGCGCCAGCAGCTTGGCTACAGGGGAAGTCGAGCAGTACTTC; CDR3 protein: CASSLATGEVEQYF
D gene: TRBD2; clone size: -; V gene: TRBV12-3/TRBV12-4; J gene: TRBJ2-3; CDR3 DNA: TGTGCCAGCACTATTCTAGCGGAGACAGATACGCAGTATTTT; CDR3 protein: CASTILAETDTQYF